This entry features one T cell receptor beta chain sequence. The data stem from a study of blood T cells in healthy people across ages. It was with a sample-barcoded 5' primer and a J-beta primer mix that a second PCR of roughly 7 to 12 cycles was run. TCRdb fed the 5' RACE reads into MiXCR, producing one record per CDR3 protein. The sample consists of nearly 1 million distinct CDR3 sequences, around 54% of them appearing once. Sample donors were healthy Caucasian individuals that came from Russia, aged 6 to 90. V lost 0 bases and J lost 10, with 9 bases in between. Germline CDR1 LGHNA, CDR2 YSLEER. CDR3 size: 12 residues.

The receptor was isolated from a woman aged 55 to 70 in good health. The J gene is TRBJ1-2, the V gene TRBV4-3; D call uncertain. Input material: blood. CDR3 DNA: TGCGCCAGCAGCCAAGATGCCTGGAACTACACCTTC. This gives the protein CASSQDAWNYTF.